This TCR beta chain came from a study of regulatory T cells in long-lasting Graves disease. Time point given: newly diagnosed GD, antithyroid drugs for less than 3 months. PBMC RNA served as the TCR library source. Into tubes containing EDTA, approximately 8.5 milliliters of peripheral blood were drawn. The V gene lost 0 bases and the J gene lost 0 bases, with 9 bases spanning the gap. This CDR3 is 15 amino acids long. CDR1 is SGHAT, CDR2 FQNNGV, per germline. This clonotype was picked up many times. Arm-PCR of CDR3 regions with iRepertoire HTBI primers generated TCR beta libraries. MiXCR was run by TCRdb on the multiplex PCR reads, yielding one entry per CDR3 protein. The sample has 500,000 or so distinct CDR3 sequences; 16% are singletons. The same data also went into a second study, on T cells in Graves' hyperthyroidism and ophthalmopathy. According to that study: Most thyroid-expanded clonotypes above 0.001 were also found in blood. A 13 V-J signature model discriminated ophthalmopathy versus stable hyperthyroidism.

This chain links TRBV11-2 with TRBJ2-7; D possibly matches TRBD1 or TRBD2 (6 bases each). The receptor comes from a woman aged 40-60 years with Graves disease. This material consisted of peripheral blood mononuclear cells (PBMCs), taken at new diagnosis, from a patient treated with antithyroid drugs. As DNA, the CDR3 is TGTGCCAGCAGCTTAGAAGGGGGGAACTCCTACGAGCAGTACTTC. Encoded protein: CASSLEGGNSYEQYF.